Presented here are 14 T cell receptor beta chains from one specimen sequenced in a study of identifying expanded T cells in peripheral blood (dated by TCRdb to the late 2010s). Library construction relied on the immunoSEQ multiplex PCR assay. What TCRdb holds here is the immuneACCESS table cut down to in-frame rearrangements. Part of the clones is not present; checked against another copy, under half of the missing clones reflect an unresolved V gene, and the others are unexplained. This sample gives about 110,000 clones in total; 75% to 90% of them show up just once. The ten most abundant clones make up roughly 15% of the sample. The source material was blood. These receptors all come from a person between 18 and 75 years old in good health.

The CDR3 protein is CASRGVGTGAGKLFF. As DNA, the CDR3 is TGTGCCAGCCGCGGGGTTGGGACAGGGGCGGGAAAACTGTTTTTT. V gene TRBV2 combines with J gene TRBJ1-4; 10 bases map to TRBD1. The V and J ends lost 8 bases and 10 bases, in that order; junction bases with no gene match: 13. The V gene's germline CDR1 is SNHLY and CDR2 FYNNEI. CDR3 length: 15 amino acids.

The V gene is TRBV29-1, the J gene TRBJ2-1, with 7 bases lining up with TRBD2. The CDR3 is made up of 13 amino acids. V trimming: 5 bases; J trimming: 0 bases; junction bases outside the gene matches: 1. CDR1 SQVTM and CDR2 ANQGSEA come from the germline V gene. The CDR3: CSVRTSSYNEQFF. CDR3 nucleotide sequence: TGCAGCGTTCGGACTAGCTCCTACAATGAGCAGTTCTTC.

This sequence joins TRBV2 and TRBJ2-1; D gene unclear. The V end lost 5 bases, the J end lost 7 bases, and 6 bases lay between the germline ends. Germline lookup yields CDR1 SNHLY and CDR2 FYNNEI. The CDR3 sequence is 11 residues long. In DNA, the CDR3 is TGTGCCAGCAGTCTTATTAATGAGCAGTTCTTC. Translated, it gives CASSLINEQFF.

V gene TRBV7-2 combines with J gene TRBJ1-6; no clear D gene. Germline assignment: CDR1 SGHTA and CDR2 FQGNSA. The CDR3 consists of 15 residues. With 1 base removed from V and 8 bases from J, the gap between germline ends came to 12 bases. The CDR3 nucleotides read TGTGCCAGCAGCTTAGTGAGCAGTGGATATTCACCCCTCCACTTT. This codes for CASSLVSSGYSPLHF.

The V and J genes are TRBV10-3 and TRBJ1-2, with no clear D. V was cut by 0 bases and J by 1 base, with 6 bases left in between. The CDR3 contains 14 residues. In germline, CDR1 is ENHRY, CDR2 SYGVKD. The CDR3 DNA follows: TGTGCCATCAGTGAGTCGACCATTAACTATGGCTACACCTTC. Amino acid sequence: CAISESTINYGYTF.

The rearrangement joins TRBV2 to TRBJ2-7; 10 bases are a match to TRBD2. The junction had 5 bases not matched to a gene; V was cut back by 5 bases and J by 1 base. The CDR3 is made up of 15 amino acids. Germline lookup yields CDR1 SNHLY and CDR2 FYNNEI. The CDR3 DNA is TGTGCCAGCAGTAGGTATAGCGGGGGGTCCTACGAGCAGTACTTC. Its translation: CASSRYSGGSYEQYF.

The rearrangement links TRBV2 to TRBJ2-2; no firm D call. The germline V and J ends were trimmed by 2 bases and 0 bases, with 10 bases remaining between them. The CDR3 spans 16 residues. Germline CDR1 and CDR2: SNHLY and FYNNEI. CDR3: CASSEIGGSNTGELFF. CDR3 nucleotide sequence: TGTGCCAGCAGTGAAATCGGTGGGTCGAACACCGGGGAGCTGTTTTTT.

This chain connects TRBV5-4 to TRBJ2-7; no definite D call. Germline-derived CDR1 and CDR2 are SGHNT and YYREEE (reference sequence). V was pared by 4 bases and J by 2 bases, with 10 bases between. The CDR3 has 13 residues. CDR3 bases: TGTGCCAGCAGCAGCCGGGCCCCCTACGAGCAGTACTTC. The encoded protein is CASSSRAPYEQYF.

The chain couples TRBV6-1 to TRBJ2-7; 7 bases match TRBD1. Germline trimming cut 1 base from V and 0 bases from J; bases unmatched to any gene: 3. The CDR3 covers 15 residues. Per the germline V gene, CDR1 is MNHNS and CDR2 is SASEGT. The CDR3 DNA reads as TGTGCCAGCAGTGAAGTGGGGGACAGCTCCTACGAGCAGTACTTC. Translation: CASSEVGDSSYEQYF.

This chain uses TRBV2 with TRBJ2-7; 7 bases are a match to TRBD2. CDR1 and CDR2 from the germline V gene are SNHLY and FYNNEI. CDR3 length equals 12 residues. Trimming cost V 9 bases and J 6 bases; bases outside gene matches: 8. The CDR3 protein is CASQAGSLEQYF. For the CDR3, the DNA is TGTGCCAGTCAAGCGGGGTCCCTCGAGCAGTACTTC.

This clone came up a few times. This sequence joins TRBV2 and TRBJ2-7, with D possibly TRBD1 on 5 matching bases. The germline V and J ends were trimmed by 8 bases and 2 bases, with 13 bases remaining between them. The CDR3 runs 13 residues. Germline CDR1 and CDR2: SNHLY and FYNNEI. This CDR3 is CASLNRLTYEQYF. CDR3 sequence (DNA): TGTGCCAGCCTGAACAGGTTGACCTACGAGCAGTACTTC.

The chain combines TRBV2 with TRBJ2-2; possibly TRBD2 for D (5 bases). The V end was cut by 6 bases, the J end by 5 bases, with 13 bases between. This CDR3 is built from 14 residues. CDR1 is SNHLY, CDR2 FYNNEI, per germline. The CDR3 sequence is CASRTGLATGELFF. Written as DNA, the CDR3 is TGTGCCAGCAGGACCGGGCTAGCAACCGGGGAGCTGTTTTTT.

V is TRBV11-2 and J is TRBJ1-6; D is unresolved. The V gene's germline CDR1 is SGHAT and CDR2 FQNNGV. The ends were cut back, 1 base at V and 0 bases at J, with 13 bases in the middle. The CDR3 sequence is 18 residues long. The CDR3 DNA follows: TGTGCCAGCAGCTTAGGTGGCCAAAGAATCTCCTATAATTCACCCCTCCACTTT. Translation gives CASSLGGQRISYNSPLHF.

In nucleotides, the CDR3 is TGTGCCAGCAGCTTGGGCGTAACAAGCAACCTGGATTCTAACTATGGCTACACCTTC. Its translation: CASSLGVTSNLDSNYGYTF. V is TRBV5-8 and J is TRBJ1-2; D ambiguous. The V gene's germline CDR1 is SGHTS and CDR2 YDEGEE. Trimming cost V 0 bases and J 0 bases, with 21 bases left between them. The CDR3 covers 19 residues.